These 32 T cell receptor beta chains were sequenced from one sample in a study of blood T cells in healthy people across ages. A second PCR, run for roughly 6 to 11 cycles, used a sample-barcoded 5' primer plus a J-beta primer mix. Each CDR3 protein gets one entry after TCRdb re-called the 5' RACE reads with MiXCR. The sample has some 1.7 million distinct CDR3 sequences, 28% seen once; the top ten hold 7.7%. Sequencing was done on a sample of blood. The receptors derive from a woman aged 30 to 39 in good health.

This clonotype was counted only a few times. The rearrangement links TRBV18 to TRBJ1-2; TRBD1 might be the D (5 bases). V lost 2 bases and J 5 bases, leaving 12 bases between the germline ends. The CDR3 has 14 amino acids. The germline gives CDR1 KGHSH, CDR2 LQKENI. The CDR3: CASSPFNQGYGYTF. CDR3 bases: TGTGCCAGCTCACCATTTAACCAGGGATATGGCTACACCTTC.

In the case of this clonotype: At one of its ends the junction is not consistent with the germline gene, which may arise from a read error. The genes are TRBV12-3 or TRBV12-4 and TRBJ2-5; D gene ambiguous. The CDR3 length is 12 residues. For the CDR3, the DNA is TGTGCCTGCAGCTCCGACCAAGAGACCCAGTACTTC. It yields the protein CACSSDQETQYF.

The rearrangement uses TRBV4-2 and TRBJ2-2; unclear D gene. Germline V gives CDR1 LGHNA, CDR2 YNFKEQ. V shed 4 bases and J shed 6 bases, with 15 bases lying between them. The CDR3 loop spans 15 amino acids. CDR3 in amino acids: CASSPTLGRAGELFF. CDR3 sequence (DNA): TGTGCCAGCAGCCCTACCCTGGGTAGAGCCGGGGAGCTGTTTTTT.

This clonotype was counted a few times. The V gene is TRBV5-6, the J gene TRBJ1-1, with TRBD1 matching over 11 bases. Unmatched junction bases numbered 7, after V lost 4 bases and J lost 5 bases. This CDR3 has 15 residues. CDR1 and CDR2 (germline): SGHDT, YYEEEE. In nucleotides, the CDR3 is TGTGCCAGCAGCCTGGGGACAGGGGGAAGTACTGAAGCTTTCTTT. It translates to CASSLGTGGSTEAFF.

In its sample, this clonotype was seen a few times. The chain employs TRBV2 and TRBJ2-7; D remains unclear. The V and J ends lost 4 bases and 0 bases respectively, with 7 bases between them. There are 13 residues in the CDR3. Germline V gene sequence: CDR1 SNHLY, CDR2 FYNNEI. This chain's CDR3 is CASSAPASYEQYF. In DNA form, the CDR3 reads TGTGCCAGCAGTGCCCCAGCCTCCTACGAGCAGTACTTC.

The chain joins TRBV12-5 to TRBJ1-5; TRBD1 is a possible D gene (5 bases). The CDR3 consists of 13 residues. With 7 bases removed from V and 7 bases from J, the gap between germline ends came to 14 bases. The V gene's germline CDR1 is LGHNT and CDR2 FRNRAP. Written as DNA, the CDR3 is TGTGCTAGTGCGGGGGATACCGGGCAGCCCCAGCATTTT. It yields the protein CASAGDTGQPQHF.

Remarks on this clonotype: A clone one base away is much larger, so this may be a read error. The chain combines TRBV12-3 or TRBV12-4 with TRBJ2-1; 9 positions match TRBD1. This CDR3 has 14 residues. The CDR3 DNA follows: TGTGCCAGCAGTTCCATGACAGGGGGTTCTGAGCAGTTATTC. This gives the protein CASSSMTGGSEQLF.

This clonotype was detected many times. The J gene is TRBJ2-1, the V gene TRBV11-2; D is possibly TRBD1 (6 bases). Trimming took 0 bases from V and 10 from J, leaving 13 bases between them. Germline V CDR1 and CDR2: SGHAT, FQNNGV. The CDR3 spans 14 residues. The CDR3 DNA sequence: TGTGCCAGCAGCTTAGATCAGGCGACAGGCGAGCAGTTCTTC. This sequence encodes CASSLDQATGEQFF.

This clonotype was recorded a few times. This rearrangement joins TRBV20-1 to TRBJ1-2, with D hard to call. The V gene lost 4 bases and the J gene lost 6 bases, with 18 bases spanning the gap. Germline V CDR1 and CDR2: DFQATT, SNEGSKA (reference sequence). CDR3 size: 14 residues. The CDR3: CSAITTPGKDGYTF. CDR3 DNA: TGCAGTGCTATTACGACCCCAGGAAAGGATGGCTACACCTTC.

This chain uses TRBV4-1 with TRBJ2-5, with 9 bases fitting TRBD2. This CDR3 contains 16 residues. After removal of 1 base from V and 1 base from J, the junction contained 4 bases not matched to a gene. Per germline, CDR1 MGHRA and CDR2 YSYEKL. The CDR3 loop reads CASSQASGAAQETQYF. Here the CDR3 DNA reads TGCGCCAGCAGCCAAGCTAGCGGGGCAGCCCAAGAGACCCAGTACTTC.

The chain employs TRBV2 and TRBJ1-4, with D possibly matching TRBD1 (6 bases). The length of the CDR3 is 12 residues. Per the germline V gene, CDR1 is SNHLY and CDR2 is FYNNEI. Trimming cost V 10 bases and J 4 bases, with 10 bases left between them. DNA for the CDR3: TGTGCCAACAGACAGGATAATGAAAAACTGTTTTTT. It specifies CANRQDNEKLFF.

This clonotype was detected a few times. J is TRBJ1-1 and V is TRBV29-1; D call uncertain. The CDR3 spans 15 residues. Germline lookup yields CDR1 SQVTM and CDR2 ANQGSEA. V was trimmed by 2 bases and J by 5 bases, leaving 18 bases between them. In DNA form, the CDR3 reads TGCAGCGTTGAATCCCTGACTGGCTTGGGGACTGAAGCTTTCTTT. Its protein is CSVESLTGLGTEAFF.

The V call is TRBV6-6, the J call TRBJ1-5, with unresolved D. The CDR3 has 15 residues. V was cut by 6 bases and J by 7 bases, with 19 bases left in between. Germline V gives CDR1 MNHNY, CDR2 SVGAGI (reference sequence). DNA for the CDR3: TGTGCCAGCAGCCAGCCCGATTATTACCCCCAGCCCCAGCATTTT. This sequence encodes CASSQPDYYPQPQHF.

This clonotype was counted only a few times. The V gene is TRBV10-2, the J gene TRBJ1-2; D is ambiguous. Germline CDR1 reads WSHSY; CDR2 reads SAAADI. The V and J ends lost 2 bases and 8 bases respectively, with 18 bases between them. This CDR3 spans 15 amino acids. The chain's CDR3 is CASSEAVGPLGGYTF. For the CDR3, the DNA is TGCGCCAGCAGTGAGGCCGTGGGTCCGCTAGGAGGCTACACCTTC.

This clonotype appeared a few times. This rearrangement joins TRBV5-5 to TRBJ1-2, with D perhaps TRBD1 (5 bases). Germline V gene sequence: CDR1 SGHKS, CDR2 YYEKEE (reference sequence). Trimming stripped 3 bases from V and 7 bases from J, with 16 bases between. This CDR3 contains 14 residues. CDR3 DNA sequence: TGTGCCAGCAGCTCGGTAGTTGCAGGGACTGGCTACACCTTC. As protein: CASSSVVAGTGYTF.

V usage is TRBV29-1 and J usage is TRBJ1-1, with TRBD1 as a possible D gene (5 bases). Trimming took off 6 bases at V and 3 bases at J, with 14 bases between the two ends. The CDR3 contains 13 residues. Germline CDR1 reads SQVTM; CDR2 reads ANQGSEA. The CDR3 DNA reads TGCAGCGTGTCAGGGATTATGGACACTGAAGCTTTCTTT. Translating gives CSVSGIMDTEAFF.

This clonotype appeared many times. The chain recombines TRBV5-1 with TRBJ2-1; D is perhaps TRBD2 (5 bases). The V gene's germline CDR1 is SGHRS and CDR2 YFSETQ. Between the trimmed V and J ends, which lost 4 bases and 5 bases, there was a span of 13 bases. This CDR3 comprises 14 residues. The CDR3: CASSPWTGNNEQFF. The DNA of the CDR3 is TGCGCCAGCAGCCCATGGACGGGGAACAATGAGCAGTTCTTC.

In its sample, this clonotype was seen many times. This rearrangement joins TRBV28 to TRBJ2-7; D might be TRBD1 (6 bases). Germline V CDR1 and CDR2: MDHEN, SYDVKM. V lost 5 bases to trimming and J lost 3 bases, with 11 bases between them. This CDR3 has 13 residues. CDR3 residues: CASSIGQSYEQYF. The CDR3 bases are TGTGCCAGCAGTATCGGACAGAGCTACGAGCAGTACTTC.

The chain links TRBV7-9 to TRBJ2-1; 9 positions agree with TRBD2. The V gene's germline CDR1 is SEHNR and CDR2 FQNEAQ (reference sequence). V dropped 6 bases and J dropped 0; count of bases not matched to a gene: 15. This CDR3 has 19 amino acids. The CDR3 DNA reads TGTGCCAGCAGTTTCCCGGGACTAGCCGTAAGGAGCTCCTACAATGAGCAGTTCTTC. Encoded protein: CASSFPGLAVRSSYNEQFF.

This clonotype was observed at least ten times. The chain has TRBV12-3 or TRBV12-4 and TRBJ2-7; D gene unclear. The CDR3 has 11 residues. The ends were cut back, 6 bases at V and 4 bases at J, with 7 bases in the middle. Here the CDR3 reads CASSALYEQYF. The CDR3 DNA sequence: TGTGCCAGCAGCGCCTTGTACGAGCAGTACTTC.

The sample holds many counts of this clonotype. A junction boundary mismatches the germline segment, possibly from a read error. The CDR3 here is CASSLAGTASYEQYF. In DNA form, the CDR3 reads TGTGCCAGCAGCTTAGCCGGGACGGCGTCCTACGAGCAGTACTTC. V gene TRBV5-1 combines with J gene TRBJ2-7; TRBD1 or TRBD2 may be the D gene (5 bases each). CDR3 size: 15 residues. Germline CDR1 reads SGHRS; CDR2 reads YFSETQ. Filled out from reference TRBV5-1 and TRBJ2-7, the complete variable domain reads KAGVTQTPRYLIKTRGQQVTLSCSPISGHRSVSWYQQTPGQGLQFLFEYFSETQRNKGNFPGRFSGRQFSNSRSEMNVSTLELGDSALYLCASSLAGTASYEQYFGPGTRLTVT.

The chain couples TRBV20-1 to TRBJ2-4; 9 nucleotides align to TRBD2. The germline V gene encodes CDR1 DFQATT and CDR2 SNEGSKA (reference sequence). The CDR3 has 14 amino acids. V lost 5 bases and J lost 13; bases outside the gene matches: 15. The CDR3 DNA sequence: TGCAGTGCTCTGGCTTTTAGCGGGAGCAATGAGCAGTACTTC. This gives the protein CSALAFSGSNEQYF.

The CDR3 loop is CASGRVRGRAYEQYF. In DNA form, the CDR3 reads TGTGCCAGCGGGCGGGTTCGCGGGAGAGCGTACGAGCAGTACTTC. V is TRBV11-2 and J is TRBJ2-7; TRBD2 aligns across 7 bases. The CDR3 sequence is 15 residues long. The V segment lost 8 bases and the J segment 4 bases; nucleotides outside the gene matches: 14. Germline CDR1 reads SGHAT; CDR2 reads FQNNGV.

There are a few counts of this clonotype. The genes are TRBV20-1 and TRBJ1-1, with TRBD1 identical over 7 bases. This CDR3 spans 14 amino acids. The junction had 9 bases not matched to a gene; V was cut back by 3 bases and J by 5 bases. CDR1 is DFQATT and CDR2 is SNEGSKA in the germline V gene (reference sequence). The CDR3 nucleotides are TGCAGTGCTAGGGATGGGACAGTGGAAACTGAAGCTTTCTTT. Translation gives CSARDGTVETEAFF.

The V call is TRBV3-1, the J call TRBJ1-2; D unresolved. From germline, CDR1 is LGHDT and CDR2 YNNKEL (reference sequence). The CDR3 covers 14 residues. V shed 0 bases and J shed 8 bases, with 13 bases lying between them. CDR3 protein: CASSQDVGIRGYTF. For the CDR3, the DNA is TGTGCCAGCAGCCAAGATGTAGGGATTCGGGGCTACACCTTC.

The chain combines TRBV10-2 with TRBJ2-1, with 13 bases fitting TRBD2. The V and J ends lost 2 bases and 8 bases, in that order; junction bases with no gene match: 3. The CDR3 has 15 residues. Germline loops: CDR1 WSHSY, CDR2 SAAADI. In nucleotides, the CDR3 is TGCGCCAGCAGTGAGCTAGGACTAGCGGGGGATGAGCAGTTCTTC. It yields the protein CASSELGLAGDEQFF.

The CDR3 loop is CASSCEGAPYEQYF. In nucleotides, the CDR3 is TGTGCCAGCAGCTGTGAAGGGGCCCCCTACGAGCAGTACTTC. J is TRBJ2-7 and V is TRBV7-9, with D perhaps matching TRBD1 (5 bases). The ends were cut back, 4 bases at V and 2 bases at J, with 12 bases in the middle. Germline assignment: CDR1 SEHNR and CDR2 FQNEAQ (reference sequence). The CDR3 has 14 residues.

The chain joins TRBV5-1 to TRBJ1-6, with D maybe TRBD1 (5 bases). Germline values: CDR1 SGHRS, CDR2 YFSETQ. CDR3 size: 14 residues. V was pared by 4 bases and J by 10 bases, with 15 bases between. This CDR3 is CASSPGPEGSPLHF. The DNA for the CDR3 is TGCGCCAGCAGCCCAGGGCCAGAGGGGTCACCCCTCCACTTT.

This clonotype was observed a handful of times. V usage is TRBV20-1 and J usage is TRBJ1-4, with a possible D match to TRBD1 (5 bases). The germline V gene encodes CDR1 DFQATT and CDR2 SNEGSKA (reference sequence). Trimming cost V 1 base and J 7 bases, with 16 bases left between them. This CDR3 has 15 residues. Here the CDR3 DNA reads TGCAGTGCTAGAGGGAGGGTGGGGGAGTCTGAAAAACTGTTTTTT. Translated, it gives CSARGRVGESEKLFF.

This clonotype turned up a few times. The genes are TRBV7-9 and TRBJ2-7; tentatively, D is TRBD2 (6 bases). The CDR3 is 13 amino acids. The germline V and J ends were trimmed by 11 bases and 3 bases, with 17 bases remaining between them. Germline CDR1 reads SEHNR; CDR2 reads FQNEAQ (reference sequence). DNA of the CDR3: TGTGCCTCCCGCGGGGCGCGTGGCTACGAGCAGTACTTC. Its protein product is CASRGARGYEQYF.

This clonotype turned up a few times. The chain carries TRBV7-2 and TRBJ2-7; no clear D gene. V gave up 4 bases and J gave up 0 bases, with 16 bases separating them. CDR1 and CDR2 from the germline V gene are SGHTA and FQGNSA. This CDR3 spans 16 amino acids. The CDR3 region is CASSSPAAGSSYEQYF. DNA for the CDR3: TGTGCCAGCAGCTCTCCGGCCGCCGGGTCCTCCTACGAGCAGTACTTC.

The CDR3 is CASRGGGDGEKLFF. CDR3 nucleotide sequence: TGCGCCAGCAGAGGAGGAGGGGACGGGGAAAAACTGTTTTTT. This chain links TRBV5-1 with TRBJ1-4; the D gene is possibly TRBD1 (5 bases). This CDR3 has 14 amino acids. The germline V and J ends were trimmed by 5 bases and 8 bases, with 16 bases remaining between them. Germline CDR1 is SGHRS and CDR2 is YFSETQ.